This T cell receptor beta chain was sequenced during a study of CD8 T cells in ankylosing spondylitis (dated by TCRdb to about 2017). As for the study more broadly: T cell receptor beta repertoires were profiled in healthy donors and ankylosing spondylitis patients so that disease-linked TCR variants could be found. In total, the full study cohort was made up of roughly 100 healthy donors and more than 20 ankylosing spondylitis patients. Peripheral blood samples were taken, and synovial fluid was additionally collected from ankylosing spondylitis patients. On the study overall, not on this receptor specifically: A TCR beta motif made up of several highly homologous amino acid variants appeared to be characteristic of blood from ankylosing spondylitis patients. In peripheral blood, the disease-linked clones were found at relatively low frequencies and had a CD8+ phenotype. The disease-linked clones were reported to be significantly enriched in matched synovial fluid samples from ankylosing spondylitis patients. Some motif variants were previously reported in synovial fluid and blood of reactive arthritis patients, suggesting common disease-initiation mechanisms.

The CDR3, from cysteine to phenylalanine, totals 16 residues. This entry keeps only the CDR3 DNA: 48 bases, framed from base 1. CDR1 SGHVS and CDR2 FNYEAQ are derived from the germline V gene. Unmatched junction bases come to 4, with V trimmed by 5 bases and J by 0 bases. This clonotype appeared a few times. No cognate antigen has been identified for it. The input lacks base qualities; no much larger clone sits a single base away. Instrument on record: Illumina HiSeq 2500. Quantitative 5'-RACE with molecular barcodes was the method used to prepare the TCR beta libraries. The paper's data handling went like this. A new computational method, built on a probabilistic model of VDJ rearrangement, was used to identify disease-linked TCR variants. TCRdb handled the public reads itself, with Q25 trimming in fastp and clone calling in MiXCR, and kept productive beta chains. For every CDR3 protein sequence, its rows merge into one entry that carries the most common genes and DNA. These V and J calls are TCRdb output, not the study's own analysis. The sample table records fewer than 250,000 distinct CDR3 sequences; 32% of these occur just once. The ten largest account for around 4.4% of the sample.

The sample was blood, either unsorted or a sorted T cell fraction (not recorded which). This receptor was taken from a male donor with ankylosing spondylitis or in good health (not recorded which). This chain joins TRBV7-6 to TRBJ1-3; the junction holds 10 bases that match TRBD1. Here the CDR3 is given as CASSRGQGTSGNTIYF. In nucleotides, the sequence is TGTGCCAGCAGCCGGGGACAGGGGACCTCTGGAAACACCATATATTTT.